The 3 T cell receptor beta chains below come from one sample, sequenced in a study of cytomegalovirus exposure and HLA in healthy donors. It was with 60 Vbeta and 13 Jbeta primers that the PCR ran. Some clones are missing from TCRdb's copy, which holds only in-frame ones; the method was immunoSEQ multiplex PCR. The repertoire has 150,000 to 200,000 clones, roughly 83% of them found once; the top ten carry 2.3%. Material: PBMCs. The receptors here all came from a woman aged 50 to 60 in good health and CMV-seronegative.

The V and J genes are TRBV7-3 and TRBJ2-5; TRBD1 matches 7 bases. J gave up 5 bases and V 4 bases, and 10 bases lay outside the gene matches. Germline CDR1 reads SGHTA; CDR2 reads FQGTGA. The CDR3 sequence is 15 residues long. The CDR3 spells CASSSPTGSTETQYF. In nucleotides, the CDR3 is TGTGCCAGCAGCTCCCCGACAGGGAGCACGGAGACCCAGTACTTC.

The rearrangement uses TRBV28 and TRBJ1-1, with unresolved D. V was shortened by 3 bases and J by 3 bases, with 17 bases between the two germline ends. The CDR3 sequence is 16 residues long. Germline loops: CDR1 MDHEN, CDR2 SYDVKM. For the CDR3, the DNA is TGTGCCAGCAGTTTTGATTCCGGGAAAGCTTACACTGAAGCTTTCTTT. It codes for CASSFDSGKAYTEAFF.

V usage is TRBV6-6 and J usage is TRBJ2-5, with 8 bases that match TRBD1. V lost 7 bases and J lost 4; bases outside the gene matches: 11. Germline values: CDR1 MNHNY, CDR2 SVGAGI (reference sequence). There are 15 residues in the CDR3. For the CDR3, the DNA is TGTGCCAGCACGCTAGACAGGGGAGTCGGAGAGACCCAGTACTTC. This gives the protein CASTLDRGVGETQYF.